This T cell receptor (beta chain) was identified in a study of blood T cell repertoires in COVID-19. Across the whole study: Some COVID-19 samples were acute and others convalescent; all came from the United States, Italy and Spain. The cDNA or gDNA used as material had been derived from T cells, B-cell-depleted T cells, or PBMCs.

Original processing methods: Nucleated cell number was recorded as an estimate derived from reference gene primer amplification. The repertoire was sequenced with immunoSEQ multiplex PCR; TCRdb's copy has only in-frame clones and lacks some. The DNA gave D and trimming, while V, J and clone size come from that table. This sample has under 200,000 clones, with just over 85% found just once. Sequenced input: peripheral blood. The receptor was isolated from a man in his fifties or sixties with active or convalescent COVID-19.

The CDR3 DNA sequence: TGCAGCGTCGGCGCGTACAGGGAAGAGACTGAAGCTTTCTTT. Its translation: CSVGAYREETEAFF. The chain combines TRBV29-1 with TRBJ1-1, with D possibly TRBD1 on 6 matching bases. The CDR3 covers 14 residues. V lost 6 bases, J lost 5 bases, and 19 bases lay in between. From germline, CDR1 is SQVTM and CDR2 ANQGSEA.